These 15 T cell receptor beta chains were sequenced from one sample in a study of cytomegalovirus exposure and HLA in healthy donors. The PCR had 60 Vbeta and 13 Jbeta primers. The data were produced by immunoSEQ multiplex PCR, yet TCRdb's version contains in-frame clones alone and is incomplete. Here the sample spans some 96,000 clones, around 69% being singletons. The sample comprised PBMCs. The receptors originated from a woman aged 60-70 years in good health and CMV-seropositive.

The chain uses TRBV18 and TRBJ1-1; possibly TRBD1 for D (6 bases). V was cut by 0 bases and J by 5 bases, with 13 bases left in between. CDR3 length: 15 amino acids. Germline V CDR1 and CDR2: KGHSH, LQKENI. The chain's CDR3 is CASSPPAGAGTEAFF. The CDR3 DNA reads TGTGCCAGCTCACCACCGGCGGGGGCGGGTACTGAAGCTTTCTTT.

The chain couples TRBV4-1 to TRBJ2-7; a weak D match, TRBD2 (5 bases). Germline V gene lookup returns CDR1 MGHRA and CDR2 YSYEKL. V lost 4 bases to trimming and J lost 6 bases, with 19 bases between them. This CDR3 has 15 residues. In DNA, the CDR3 is TGCGCCAGCAGCCCCCCCCGGACTGCCGTCTTCGAGCAGTACTTC. It specifies CASSPPRTAVFEQYF.

The chain employs TRBV27 and TRBJ2-7; 10 nucleotides align to TRBD2. Trimming took 2 bases from V and 7 from J; bases not matched to a gene: 8. Per germline, CDR1 MNHEY and CDR2 SMNVEV (reference sequence). The CDR3 extends over 15 amino acids. The CDR3 is CASSLGTSGTGEQYF. The CDR3 DNA reads as TGTGCCAGCAGTTTAGGTACTAGCGGGACTGGAGAGCAGTACTTC.

CDR3 sequence (DNA): TGTGCCAGTAGTATGCGTCACGCTAACCACGAGCAGTACTTC. This sequence encodes CASSMRHANHEQYF. The chain recombines TRBV19 with TRBJ2-7, with D unclear. Germline assignment: CDR1 LNHDA and CDR2 SQIVND (reference sequence). This CDR3 spans 14 amino acids. Trimming removed 3 bases from V and 5 bases from J, with 14 bases in between.

Only a few counts were recorded for this clone. This rearrangement joins TRBV19 to TRBJ1-1; TRBD1 is a possible D gene (5 bases). The V gene's germline CDR1 is LNHDA and CDR2 SQIVND (reference sequence). V was clipped by 4 bases and J by 3 bases, with 9 bases between them. The CDR3 runs 13 residues. This CDR3 is CASSTSGYTEAFF. The CDR3 region has the DNA TGTGCCAGTAGTACCTCAGGGTACACTGAAGCTTTCTTT.

This clone has just one count. This chain connects TRBV30 to TRBJ2-7, with 7 bases that match TRBD1. V lost 4 bases, J lost 4 bases, and 7 bases stayed unmatched. The CDR3 spans 13 residues. Per germline, CDR1 GTSNPN and CDR2 SVGIG (reference sequence). The CDR3 protein is CAWNQGVGYEQYF. CDR3 in DNA: TGTGCCTGGAACCAGGGGGTTGGTTACGAGCAGTACTTC.

The chain recombines TRBV6-5 with TRBJ2-1; possibly TRBD2 for D (5 bases). This CDR3 is built from 16 residues. CDR1 is MNHEY and CDR2 is SVGAGI in the germline V gene. Trimming shortened V by 2 bases and J by 5 bases, and 16 bases separated the two germline ends. For the CDR3, the DNA is TGTGCCAGCAGTTACGTATCGGGAAGAACTAACAATGAGCAGTTCTTC. It yields the protein CASSYVSGRTNNEQFF.

The V gene is TRBV18, the J gene TRBJ1-5; unclear D gene. This CDR3 has 17 residues. The germline V gene has CDR1 KGHSH and CDR2 LQKENI. V lost 2 bases and J lost 1, with 15 bases in between. CDR3 protein: CASSPTPGRGSNQPQHF. The CDR3 DNA reads as TGTGCCAGCTCACCAACTCCGGGCCGAGGGAGCAATCAGCCCCAGCATTTT.

The V call is TRBV6-1, the J call TRBJ1-2; no definite D call. Per germline, CDR1 MNHNS and CDR2 SASEGT. The CDR3 sequence is 11 residues long. Between the trimmed V and J ends, which lost 6 bases and 3 bases, there was a span of 5 bases. CDR3 nucleotides: TGTGCCAGCAGGCTAGACTATGGCTACACCTTC. It encodes CASRLDYGYTF.

This clone showed up just a few times. This sequence joins TRBV5-1 and TRBJ1-1; D ambiguous. CDR1 is SGHRS and CDR2 is YFSETQ in the germline V gene. V dropped 1 base and J dropped 0 bases, with 10 bases sitting between them. The CDR3 extends over 15 amino acids. The CDR3 DNA sequence: TGCGCCAGCAGCTTGAGCGGACGTTTGAACACTGAAGCTTTCTTT. Amino acids: CASSLSGRLNTEAFF.

This chain uses TRBV10-1 with TRBJ1-5; D is undetermined. This CDR3 is 13 amino acids long. Per the germline V gene, CDR1 is WNHNN and CDR2 is SYGVQD (reference sequence). The V gene lost 2 bases and the J gene lost 4 bases, with 6 bases spanning the gap. This chain's CDR3 is CASSEEANQPQHF. As DNA, the CDR3 is TGCGCCAGCAGTGAGGAAGCGAATCAGCCCCAGCATTTT.

This clone was observed once. The chain combines TRBV5-5 with TRBJ2-5; D might be TRBD1 (5 bases). This CDR3 spans 12 amino acids. Germline CDR1 is SGHKS and CDR2 is YYEKEE (reference sequence). Between the trimmed V and J ends, which lost 3 bases and 8 bases, there was a span of 11 bases. CDR3 sequence (DNA): TGTGCCAGCAGCTCCATTGACAGCACCCAGTACTTC. As protein: CASSSIDSTQYF.

The chain links TRBV6-6 to TRBJ1-2, with TRBD1 matching over 12 bases. The CDR3 loop spans 14 amino acids. V trimming: 5 bases; J trimming: 6 bases; junction bases outside the gene matches: 4. Germline V gene data show CDR1 as MNHNY and CDR2 as SVGAGI (reference sequence). CDR3 sequence (DNA): TGTGCCAGCAGTCGGGACAGGGGGCTACATGGCTACACCTTC. Protein sequence: CASSRDRGLHGYTF.

The chain employs TRBV7-3 and TRBJ2-5, with D unclear. The CDR3 contains 12 residues. V lost 4 bases, J lost 5 bases, and 8 bases lay in between. Germline CDR1 and CDR2: SGHTA and FQGTGA. CDR3 sequence reads: CASSYNGETQYF. The CDR3 nucleotides are TGTGCCAGCAGCTACAACGGGGAGACCCAGTACTTC.

This chain joins TRBV6-6 and TRBJ2-7, with 7 bases identical to TRBD1. Germline assignment: CDR1 MNHNY and CDR2 SVGAGI (reference sequence). Trimming removed 6 bases from V and 0 bases from J; junction bases left unmatched: 8. The CDR3 runs 15 residues. This CDR3 is CASSRQGLSSYEQYF. CDR3 coding DNA: TGTGCCAGCAGCCGACAGGGCCTTAGCTCCTACGAGCAGTACTTC.